This T cell receptor beta chain is drawn from a study of T cells in Graves' hyperthyroidism and ophthalmopathy. This CDR3 is 14 amino acids long. CDR1 is SGHRS, CDR2 YFSETQ, per germline. Amplification of TCR beta CDR3 regions was performed using RNA transcripts as template. With the HTBI primer set, the TCR CDR3 went through a first round of RT-PCR. TCRdb redid the calling of the multiplex PCR reads with MiXCR, one entry per CDR3 protein. The sample has some 800,000 distinct CDR3 sequences, 35% to 40% seen once; the top ten hold 8.9%. This clonotype was observed a handful of times. Its antigen is unidentified. Relative to the germline gene, one junction end is altered; a read error may explain this. General study points: A 13 V-J model separated ophthalmopathy from stable hyperthyroidism.

Newly diagnosed hyperthyroidism patients aged 18 to 65 years had disease lasting under 2 months. Diagnoses used clinical symptoms, serum thyroxine and TRAb, thyroid ultrasound and orbital computed tomography. The specimen was blood. This sequence originates from a man in his late teens or twenties with Graves' hyperthyroidism. V usage is TRBV5-1 and J usage is TRBJ1-4; D remains ambiguous. DNA for the CDR3: TGCGCCAGCAGCTTTCAACCTAGCGGTGACTCCGGAGTTTTT. Amino acids: CASSFQPSGDSGVF.